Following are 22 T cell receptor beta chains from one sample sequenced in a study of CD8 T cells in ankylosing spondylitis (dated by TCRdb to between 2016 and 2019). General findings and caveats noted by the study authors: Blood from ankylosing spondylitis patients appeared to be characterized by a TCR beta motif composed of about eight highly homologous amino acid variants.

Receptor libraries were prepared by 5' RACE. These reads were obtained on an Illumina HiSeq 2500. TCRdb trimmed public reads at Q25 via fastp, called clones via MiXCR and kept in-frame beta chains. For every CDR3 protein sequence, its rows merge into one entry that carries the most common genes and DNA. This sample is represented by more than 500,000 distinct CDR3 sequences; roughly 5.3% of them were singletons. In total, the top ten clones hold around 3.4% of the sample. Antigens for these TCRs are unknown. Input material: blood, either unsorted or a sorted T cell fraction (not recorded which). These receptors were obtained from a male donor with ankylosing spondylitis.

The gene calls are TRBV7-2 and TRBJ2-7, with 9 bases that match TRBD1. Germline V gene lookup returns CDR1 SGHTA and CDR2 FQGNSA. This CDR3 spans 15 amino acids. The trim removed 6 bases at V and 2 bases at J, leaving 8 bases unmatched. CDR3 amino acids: CASSRDRDRAYEQYF. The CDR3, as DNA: TGTGCCAGCAGTCGCGACCGGGACAGGGCCTACGAGCAGTACTTC.

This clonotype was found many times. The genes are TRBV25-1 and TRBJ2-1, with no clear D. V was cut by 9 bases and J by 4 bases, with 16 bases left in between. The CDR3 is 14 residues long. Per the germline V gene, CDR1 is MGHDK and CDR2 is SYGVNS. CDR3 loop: CARTLTKAYNEQFF. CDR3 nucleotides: TGTGCCAGAACTCTAACCAAAGCGTACAATGAGCAGTTCTTC. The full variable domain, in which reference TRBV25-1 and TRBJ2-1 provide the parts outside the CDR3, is EADIYQTPRYLVIGTGKKITLECSQTMGHDKMYWYQQDPGMELHLIHYSYGVNSTEKGDLSSESTVSRIRTEHFPLTLESARPSHTSQYLCARTLTKAYNEQFFGPGTRLTVL.

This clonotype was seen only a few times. In DNA, the CDR3 is TGTGCCAGCAGCTTAAACAGGGCGACTTATGAAAAACTGTTTTTT. It encodes CASSLNRATYEKLFF. The V call is TRBV7-2, the J call TRBJ1-4, with TRBD1 as a possible D gene (6 bases). Germline V gene sequence: CDR1 SGHTA, CDR2 FQGNSA. V lost 2 bases and J 6 bases, leaving 13 bases between the germline ends. This CDR3 contains 15 residues.

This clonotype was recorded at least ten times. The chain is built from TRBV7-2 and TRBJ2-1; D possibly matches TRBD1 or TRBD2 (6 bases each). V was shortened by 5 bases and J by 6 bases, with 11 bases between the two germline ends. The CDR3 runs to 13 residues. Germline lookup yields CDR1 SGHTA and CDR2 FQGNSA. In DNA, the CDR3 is TGTGCCAGCAGCCTCCGGGGGCGCAATGAGCAGTTCTTC. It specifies CASSLRGRNEQFF.

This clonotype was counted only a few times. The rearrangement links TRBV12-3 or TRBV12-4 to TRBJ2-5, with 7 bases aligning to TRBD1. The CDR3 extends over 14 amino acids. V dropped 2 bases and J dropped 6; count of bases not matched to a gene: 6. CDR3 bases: TGTGCCAGCAGTTTAACAGGGGCTGGTCAGACCCAGTACTTC. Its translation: CASSLTGAGQTQYF.

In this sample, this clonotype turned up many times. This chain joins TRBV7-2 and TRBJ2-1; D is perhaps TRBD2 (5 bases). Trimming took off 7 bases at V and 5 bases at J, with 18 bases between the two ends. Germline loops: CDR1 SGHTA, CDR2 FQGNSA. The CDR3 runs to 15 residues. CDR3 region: CASMRVSTSNNEQFF. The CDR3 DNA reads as TGTGCCAGCATGAGGGTCTCAACAAGTAACAATGAGCAGTTCTTC.

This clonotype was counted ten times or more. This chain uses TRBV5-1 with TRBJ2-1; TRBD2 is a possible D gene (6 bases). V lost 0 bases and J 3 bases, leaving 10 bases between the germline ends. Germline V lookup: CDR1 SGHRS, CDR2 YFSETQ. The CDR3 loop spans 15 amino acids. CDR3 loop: CASSLGGTVYNEQFF. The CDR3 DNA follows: TGCGCCAGCAGCTTGGGGGGGACTGTCTACAATGAGCAGTTCTTC.

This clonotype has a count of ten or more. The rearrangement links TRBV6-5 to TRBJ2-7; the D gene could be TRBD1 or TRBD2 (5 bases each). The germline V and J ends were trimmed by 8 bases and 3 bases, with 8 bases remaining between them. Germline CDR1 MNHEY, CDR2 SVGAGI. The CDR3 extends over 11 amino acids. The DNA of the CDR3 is TGTGCCAGCCATGGGGGCTACGAGCAGTACTTC. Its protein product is CASHGGYEQYF.

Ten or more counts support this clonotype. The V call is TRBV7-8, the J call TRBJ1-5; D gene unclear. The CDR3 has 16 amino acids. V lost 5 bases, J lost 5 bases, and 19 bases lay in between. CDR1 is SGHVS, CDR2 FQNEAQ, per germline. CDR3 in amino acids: CASSPIGESSDQPQHF. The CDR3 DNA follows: TGTGCCAGCAGCCCCATCGGGGAGTCCTCGGATCAGCCCCAGCATTTT.

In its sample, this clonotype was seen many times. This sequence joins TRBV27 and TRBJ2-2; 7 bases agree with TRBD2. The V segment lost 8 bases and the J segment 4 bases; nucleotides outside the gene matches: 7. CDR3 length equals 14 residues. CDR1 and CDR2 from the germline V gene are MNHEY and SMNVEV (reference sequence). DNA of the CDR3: TGTGCCAGCCGGTCGGGGGGTGCCACCGGGGAGCTGTTTTTT. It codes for CASRSGGATGELFF.

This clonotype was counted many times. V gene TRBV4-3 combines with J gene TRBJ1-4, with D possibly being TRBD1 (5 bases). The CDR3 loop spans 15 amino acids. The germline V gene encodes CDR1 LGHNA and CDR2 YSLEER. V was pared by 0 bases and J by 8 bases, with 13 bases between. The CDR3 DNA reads TGCGCCAGCAGCCAAGATTGGGGGTACGGAGAAAAACTGTTTTTT. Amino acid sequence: CASSQDWGYGEKLFF.

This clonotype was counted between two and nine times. CDR3 sequence reads: CASSFEGLGGELFF. The DNA of the CDR3 is TGCGCCAGCAGCTTTGAAGGGCTCGGCGGGGAGCTGTTTTTT. The gene calls are TRBV5-1 and TRBJ2-2; D is undetermined. The CDR3 has 14 residues. Trimming took off 2 bases at V and 7 bases at J, with 12 bases between the two ends. In germline, CDR1 is SGHRS, CDR2 YFSETQ.

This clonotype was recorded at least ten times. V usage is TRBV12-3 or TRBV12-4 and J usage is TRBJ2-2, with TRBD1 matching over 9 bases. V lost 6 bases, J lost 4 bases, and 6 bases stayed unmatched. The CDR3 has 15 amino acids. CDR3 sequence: CASRFRDRVTGELFF. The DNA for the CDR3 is TGTGCCAGCAGGTTCCGGGACAGGGTCACCGGGGAGCTGTTTTTT.

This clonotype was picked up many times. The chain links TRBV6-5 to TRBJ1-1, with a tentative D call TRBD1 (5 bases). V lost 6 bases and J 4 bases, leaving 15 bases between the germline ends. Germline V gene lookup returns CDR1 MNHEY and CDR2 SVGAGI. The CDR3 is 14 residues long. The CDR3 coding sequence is TGTGCCAGCAGGTACGGGGGTGAAGGCACTGAAGCTTTCTTT. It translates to CASRYGGEGTEAFF.

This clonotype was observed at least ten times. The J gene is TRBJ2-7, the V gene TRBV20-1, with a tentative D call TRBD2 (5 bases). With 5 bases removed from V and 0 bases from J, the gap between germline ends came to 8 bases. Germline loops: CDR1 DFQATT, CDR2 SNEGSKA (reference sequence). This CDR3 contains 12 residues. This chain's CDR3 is CSACRDSYEQYF. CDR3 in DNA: TGCAGTGCTTGCCGGGACTCCTACGAGCAGTACTTC.

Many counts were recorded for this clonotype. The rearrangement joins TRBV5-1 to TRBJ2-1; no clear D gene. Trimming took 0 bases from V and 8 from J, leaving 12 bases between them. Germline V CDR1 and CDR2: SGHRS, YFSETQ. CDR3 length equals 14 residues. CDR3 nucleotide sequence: TGCGCCAGCAGCTTGGAAGTACACCTGGATGAGCAGTTCTTC. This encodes CASSLEVHLDEQFF. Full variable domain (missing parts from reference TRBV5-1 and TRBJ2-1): KAGVTQTPRYLIKTRGQQVTLSCSPISGHRSVSWYQQTPGQGLQFLFEYFSETQRNKGNFPGRFSGRQFSNSRSEMNVSTLELGDSALYLCASSLEVHLDEQFFGPGTRLTVL.

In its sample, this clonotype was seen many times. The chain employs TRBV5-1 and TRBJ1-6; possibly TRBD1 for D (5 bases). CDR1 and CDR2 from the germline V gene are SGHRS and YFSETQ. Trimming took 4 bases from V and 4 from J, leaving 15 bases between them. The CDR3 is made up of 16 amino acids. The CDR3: CASSLAGTGYNSPLHF. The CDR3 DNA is TGCGCCAGCAGCCTCGCCGGGACCGGGTATAATTCACCCCTCCACTTT.

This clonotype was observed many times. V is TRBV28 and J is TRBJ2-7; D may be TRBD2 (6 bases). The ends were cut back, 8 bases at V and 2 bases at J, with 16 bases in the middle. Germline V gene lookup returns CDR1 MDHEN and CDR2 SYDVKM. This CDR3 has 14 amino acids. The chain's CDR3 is CASSLWGVPYEQYF. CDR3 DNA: TGTGCCAGCTCATTATGGGGGGTTCCCTACGAGCAGTACTTC. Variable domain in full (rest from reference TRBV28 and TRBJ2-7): DVKVTQSSRYLVKRTGEKVFLECVQDMDHENMFWYRQDPGLGLRLIYFSYDVKMKEKGDIPEGYSVSREKKERFSLILESASTNQTSMYLCASSLWGVPYEQYFGPGTRLTVT.

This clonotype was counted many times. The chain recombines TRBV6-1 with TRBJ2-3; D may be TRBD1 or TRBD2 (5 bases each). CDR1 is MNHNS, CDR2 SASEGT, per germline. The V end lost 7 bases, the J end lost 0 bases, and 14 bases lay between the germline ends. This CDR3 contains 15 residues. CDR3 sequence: CASNPAGASTDTQYF. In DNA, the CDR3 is TGTGCCAGCAATCCGGCCGGGGCGAGCACAGATACGCAGTATTTT.

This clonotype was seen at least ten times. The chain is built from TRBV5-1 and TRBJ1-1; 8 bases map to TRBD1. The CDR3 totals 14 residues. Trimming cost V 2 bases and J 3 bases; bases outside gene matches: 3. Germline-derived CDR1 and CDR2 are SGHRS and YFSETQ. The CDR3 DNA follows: TGCGCCAGCAGCTTTAAACAGGGGGACACTGAAGCTTTCTTT. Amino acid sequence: CASSFKQGDTEAFF.

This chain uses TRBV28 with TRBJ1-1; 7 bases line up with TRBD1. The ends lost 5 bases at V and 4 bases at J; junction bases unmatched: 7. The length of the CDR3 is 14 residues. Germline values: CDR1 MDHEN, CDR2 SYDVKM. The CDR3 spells CASSEGQSGTEAFF. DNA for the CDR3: TGTGCCAGCAGTGAGGGACAGTCGGGCACTGAAGCTTTCTTT. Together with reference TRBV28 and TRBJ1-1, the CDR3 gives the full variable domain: DVKVTQSSRYLVKRTGEKVFLECVQDMDHENMFWYRQDPGLGLRLIYFSYDVKMKEKGDIPEGYSVSREKKERFSLILESASTNQTSMYLCASSEGQSGTEAFFGQGTRLTVV.

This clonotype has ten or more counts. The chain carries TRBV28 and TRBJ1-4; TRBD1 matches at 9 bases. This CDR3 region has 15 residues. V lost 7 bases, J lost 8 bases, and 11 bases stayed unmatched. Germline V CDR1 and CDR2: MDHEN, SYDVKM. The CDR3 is CASTDRGTAQEKLFF. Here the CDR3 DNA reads TGTGCCAGCACCGACAGGGGGACAGCACAAGAAAAACTGTTTTTT.